This is a list of T cell receptor beta chains from one sample in a study of CD8 T cells in Susac syndrome. Each CDR3 protein is one row after TCRdb ran MiXCR on the immunoSEQ multiplex PCR reads. The data show 120,000 or so distinct CDR3 sequences, with around 94% seen just once and around 0.28% held by the top ten. The specimen sequenced was CD8+ T cells from PBMCs. These receptors all come from a human donor with Susac syndrome. CDR3s include the opening cysteine and the closing phenylalanine or tryptophan. D genes are given only for firm matches. Part of the rows lack a size; the others show once, few, many or a class for expanded clones.

abundance	j_gene	d_gene	v_gene	CDR3nt	CDR3aa
NA	TRBJ2-7	NA	TRBV20-1	TGCAGTGCTAGAGTGAACATCCGGAATTACGAGCAGTACTTC	CSARVNIRNYEQYF
NA	TRBJ1-5	NA	TRBV15	TGTGCCACTCGGGTTGGGGGGCTAGGCAATCAGCCCCAGCATTTT	CATRVGGLGNQPQHF
NA	TRBJ2-5	NA	TRBV12-3/TRBV12-4	TGTGCCAGCACTAGCAACCAAGAGACCCAGTACTTC	CASTSNQETQYF
NA	TRBJ2-6	NA	TRBV5-4	TGTGCCAGCAGCTCTCCCCCCCTACAGGGCTCTGGGGCCAACGTCCTGACTTTC	CASSSPPLQGSGANVLTF
NA	TRBJ2-2	TRBD1	TRBV9	TGTGCCAGCAGCCCGAGACACAGGGGTAACACCGGGGAGCTGTTTTTT	CASSPRHRGNTGELFF
NA	TRBJ1-1	NA	TRBV5-1	TGCGCCAGCAAGTTGGGGGACACTGAAGCTTTCTTT	CASKLGDTEAFF
NA	TRBJ2-5	NA	TRBV7-9	TGTGCCAGCAGCTTAGCGCTTAGTTCCGAGACCCAGTACTTC	CASSLALSSETQYF
once	TRBJ2-1	NA	TRBV30	TGTGCCTGGAGTTGGGGCCTACACAATGAGCAGTTCTTC	CAWSWGLHNEQFF
NA	TRBJ1-3	NA	TRBV29-1	TGCAGCACCGACTCGGACAGTGGAAACACCATATATTTT	CSTDSDSGNTIYF
once	TRBJ2-5	TRBD2	TRBV9	TGTGCCAGCAGCGTCGGGACTAGCGGGGGCCTCCCCAGGGAGACCCAGTACTTC	CASSVGTSGGLPRETQYF
NA	TRBJ1-2	NA	TRBV3-1	TGTGCCAGCACCCTGTGGGGATCTAACTATGGCTACACCTTC	CASTLWGSNYGYTF
NA	TRBJ1-5	NA	TRBV6-5	TGTGCCAGCAGTGGTAGTATGGATCAGCCCCAGCATTTT	CASSGSMDQPQHF
NA	TRBJ2-7	TRBD1	TRBV24-1	TGTGCCACCAGTAGAGACAGGGTGAACGAGCAGTACTTC	CATSRDRVNEQYF
NA	TRBJ1-2	TRBD1	TRBV4-1	TGCGCCAGCAGCCAGGGGACAGGGGACTATGGCTACACCTTC	CASSQGTGDYGYTF